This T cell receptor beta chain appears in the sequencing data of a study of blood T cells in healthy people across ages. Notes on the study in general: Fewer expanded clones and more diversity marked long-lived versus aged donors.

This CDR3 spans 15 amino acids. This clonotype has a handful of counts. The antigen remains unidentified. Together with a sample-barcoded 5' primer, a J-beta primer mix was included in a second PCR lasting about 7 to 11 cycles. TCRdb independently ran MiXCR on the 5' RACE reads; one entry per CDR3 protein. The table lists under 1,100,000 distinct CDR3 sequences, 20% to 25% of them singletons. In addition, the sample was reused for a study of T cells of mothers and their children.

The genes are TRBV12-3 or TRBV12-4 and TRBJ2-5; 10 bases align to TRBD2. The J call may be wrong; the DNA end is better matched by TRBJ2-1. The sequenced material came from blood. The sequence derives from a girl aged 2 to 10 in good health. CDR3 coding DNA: TGTGCCAGCAGTTTCTCTAGCGGGAGCTCCAATGAGCAGTTCTTC. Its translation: CASSFSSGSSNEQFF.